Given below is one T cell receptor (beta chain) in context. Its antigen is currently unknown. The source of the sample is a study of T cell responses to AZD1222 COVID-19 vaccine. This table comes from immunoSEQ multiplex PCR, and its TCRdb copy is limited to in-frame clones, with some not included. The repertoire includes about 93,000 clones, 65% to 90% of them detected once, and approximately 7.9% sits in the top ten. The study's findings and limits: Unmutated regions of variants are reportedly targeted by nearly half of spike-specific TCRs.

This CDR3 spans 16 amino acids. J lost 5 bases, V lost 1 base, and 7 bases had no gene match. The germline V gene encodes CDR1 SEHNR and CDR2 FQNEAQ (reference sequence). The TCR sequence derives from an adult in good health. The sample in question was peripheral blood, obtained on day 0 of AZD1222 vaccination. V usage is TRBV7-9 and J usage is TRBJ2-1; 8 nucleotides align to TRBD2. In DNA form, the CDR3 reads TGTGCCAGCAGCTTAGGCTCCCAAGCGGGAGACAATGAGCAGTTCTTC. This translates into CASSLGSQAGDNEQFF.